The T cell receptor beta chain under discussion was sequenced for a study of T cell responses to AZD1222 COVID-19 vaccine. Measured with immunoSEQ multiplex PCR; TCRdb has only the in-frame clones, and not every one. The table shows roughly 25,000 clones, with around 86% occurring only once. The CDR3 contains 14 residues. V shed 6 bases and J 5 bases; nucleotides not matched to a gene: 10. Per germline, CDR1 MDHEN and CDR2 SYDVKM. The sequencing here drew on peripheral blood, taken 28 days after the second AZD1222 dose. The receptor comes from an adult who received the AZD1222 COVID-19 vaccine. The genes are TRBV28 and TRBJ2-7, with 7 bases lining up with TRBD1. CDR3 DNA sequence: TGTGCCAGCAGACCACAGGGGAGTGTGAACGAGCAGTACTTC. Its protein product is CASRPQGSVNEQYF.